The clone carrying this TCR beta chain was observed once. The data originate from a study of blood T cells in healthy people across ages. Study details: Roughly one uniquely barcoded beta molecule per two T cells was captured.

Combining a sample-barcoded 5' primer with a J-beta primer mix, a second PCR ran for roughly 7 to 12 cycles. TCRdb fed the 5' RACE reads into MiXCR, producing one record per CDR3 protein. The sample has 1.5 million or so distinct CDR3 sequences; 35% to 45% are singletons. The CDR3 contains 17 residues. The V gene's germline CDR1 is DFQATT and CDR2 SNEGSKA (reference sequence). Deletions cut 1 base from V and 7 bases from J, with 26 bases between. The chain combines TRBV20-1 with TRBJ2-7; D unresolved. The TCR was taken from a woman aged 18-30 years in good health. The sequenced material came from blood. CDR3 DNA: TGCAGTGCTAGAGGCAATGAAGGGCTCGCAAATTACAATGAGCAGTACTTC. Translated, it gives CSARGNEGLANYNEQYF.